The next 32 T cell receptor beta chains were all read from a single sample in a study of cytomegalovirus exposure and HLA in healthy donors. The PCR had 60 Vbeta and 13 Jbeta primers. Assay: immunoSEQ multiplex PCR; the TCRdb copy retains only in-frame clones and omits some. The sample shows about 160,000 clones, under 80% of them seen only once. Material for sequencing was PBMCs. The receptors were gathered from a woman aged 25 to 39 in good health and CMV-seronegative.

This clone has a single count. The chain carries TRBV18 and TRBJ2-6; 14 nucleotides align to TRBD2. Germline assignment: CDR1 KGHSH and CDR2 LQKENI. After removal of 6 bases from V and 2 bases from J, the junction contained 3 bases not matched to a gene. This CDR3 has 17 residues. The CDR3 is CASSGGLAGAGANVLTF. Here the CDR3 DNA reads TGTGCCAGCTCCGGGGGACTAGCGGGGGCTGGGGCCAACGTCCTGACTTTC.

The rearrangement joins TRBV14 to TRBJ2-7; 9 bases agree with TRBD2. The J segment lost 2 bases and the V segment lost 4 bases, leaving 12 bases of the junction unmatched. The CDR3 is made up of 17 amino acids. Germline-derived CDR1 and CDR2 are SGHDN and FVKESK. The CDR3 bases are TGTGCCAGCAGCCTCCTTAGCACGCTAGCGGGGACCTACGAGCAGTACTTC. Amino acid sequence: CASSLLSTLAGTYEQYF.

The chain links TRBV7-9 to TRBJ1-1, with D possibly TRBD1 on 5 matching bases. Germline CDR1 is SEHNR and CDR2 is FQNEAQ (reference sequence). This CDR3 contains 16 residues. V lost 1 base and J lost 1, with 13 bases in between. This CDR3 is CASSLGGDGSNTEAFF. The CDR3, as DNA: TGTGCCAGCAGCTTAGGGGGGGACGGATCGAACACTGAAGCTTTCTTT.

The CDR3 DNA sequence: TGCGCCAGCAGCTTGGAGGCAGGGCCCCAAGAGACCCAGTACTTC. Its protein is CASSLEAGPQETQYF. This chain uses TRBV5-1 with TRBJ2-5; D is possibly TRBD1 (5 bases). The germline V gene encodes CDR1 SGHRS and CDR2 YFSETQ. Trimming shortened V by 0 bases and J by 1 base, and 10 bases separated the two germline ends. The CDR3 spans 15 residues.

The chain combines TRBV27 with TRBJ2-3; TRBD2 matches at 9 bases. Losses at the gene ends were 0 bases for V and 0 bases for J; bases not matched to a gene: 10. The CDR3 length is 19 residues. CDR1 is MNHEY, CDR2 SMNVEV, per germline (reference sequence). DNA of the CDR3: TGTGCCAGCAGTTTATCGATTCGGTTAGGGACTAGCAGCACAGATACGCAGTATTTT. As protein: CASSLSIRLGTSSTDTQYF.

CDR3 in DNA: TGTGCCAGCAGTCGACAGCGTTGGACTGAAGCTTTCTTT. It is translated as CASSRQRWTEAFF. This sequence joins TRBV28 and TRBJ1-1; D possibly corresponds to TRBD1 (5 bases). Trimming took 5 bases from V and 5 from J, leaving 12 bases between them. The CDR3 loop spans 13 amino acids. Germline CDR1 reads MDHEN; CDR2 reads SYDVKM.

In this sample, this clone turned up a few times. This chain uses TRBV2 with TRBJ2-7; D perhaps matches TRBD1 (5 bases). V was clipped by 3 bases and J by 0 bases, with 9 bases between them. The CDR3 totals 14 residues. Germline lookup yields CDR1 SNHLY and CDR2 FYNNEI. The CDR3 DNA is TGTGCCAGCAGTGAGACAGCCTACTCCTACGAGCAGTACTTC. As protein: CASSETAYSYEQYF. The full variable domain, with the rest looked up from reference TRBV2 and TRBJ2-7, is EPEVTQTPSHQVTQMGQEVILRCVPISNHLYFYWYRQILGQKVEFLVSFYNNEISEKSEIFDDQFSVERPDGSNFTLKIRSTKLEDSAMYFCASSETAYSYEQYFGPGTRLTVT.

This clone has more than one count but fewer than ten. This chain links TRBV5-4 with TRBJ1-5, with D possibly being TRBD1 (6 bases). The germline gives CDR1 SGHNT, CDR2 YYREEE (reference sequence). Trimming took off 4 bases at V and 3 bases at J, with 14 bases between the two ends. There are 15 residues in the CDR3. CDR3 protein: CASSRFDRLNQPQHF. The CDR3 DNA reads TGTGCCAGCAGCCGATTCGACAGGCTCAATCAGCCCCAGCATTTT.

CDR3 nucleotides: TGTGCCAGCAGGACAGAGCCGAACACTGAAGCTTTCTTT. It translates to CASRTEPNTEAFF. The chain recombines TRBV6-6 with TRBJ1-1; D may be TRBD1 (5 bases). The CDR3 totals 13 residues. Germline V gene data show CDR1 as MNHNY and CDR2 as SVGAGI (reference sequence). Trimming shortened V by 6 bases and J by 1 base, and 9 bases separated the two germline ends.

The CDR3 DNA reads as TGTGCCAGCAGCGAGGGCGGCAGCCCTAATCAGCCCCAGCATTTT. This encodes CASSEGGSPNQPQHF. The chain carries TRBV11-2 and TRBJ1-5; D call uncertain. Trimming cost V 5 bases and J 4 bases, with 15 bases left between them. CDR3 length: 15 amino acids. The germline V gene encodes CDR1 SGHAT and CDR2 FQNNGV.

V is TRBV6-5 and J is TRBJ2-1; D is perhaps TRBD2 (5 bases). The ends were cut back, 4 bases at V and 8 bases at J, with 15 bases in the middle. CDR1 and CDR2 (germline): MNHEY, SVGAGI. The CDR3 runs to 14 residues. Written as DNA, the CDR3 is TGTGCCAGCAGTTCCGGACTCGGAAGTTATGAGCAGTTCTTC. As protein: CASSSGLGSYEQFF.

This chain joins TRBV18 and TRBJ2-1; 10 nucleotides align to TRBD2. Germline loops: CDR1 KGHSH, CDR2 LQKENI. This CDR3 is 15 amino acids long. Losses at the gene ends were 3 bases for V and 5 bases for J; bases not matched to a gene: 4. The CDR3 loop is CASSPGTSVHNEQFF. Written as DNA, the CDR3 is TGTGCCAGCTCACCTGGGACTAGCGTTCACAATGAGCAGTTCTTC. The variable domain in full, with the rest retrieved from reference TRBV18 and TRBJ2-1, is NAGVMQNPRHLVRRRGQEARLRCSPMKGHSHVYWYRQLPEEGLKFMVYLQKENIIDESGMPKERFSAEFPKEGPSILRIQQVVRGDSAAYFCASSPGTSVHNEQFFGPGTRLTVL.

The chain uses TRBV30 and TRBJ2-7; 7 bases are a match to TRBD2. The CDR3 sequence is 11 residues long. Germline CDR1 reads GTSNPN; CDR2 reads SVGIG (reference sequence). Trimming took 3 bases from V and 4 from J; bases not matched to a gene: 0. For the CDR3, the DNA is TGTGCCTGGAGGGGGGGGTACGAGCAGTACTTC. It codes for CAWRGGYEQYF.

The chain is built from TRBV6-1 and TRBJ2-3, with 10 bases identical to TRBD2. V trimming: 4 bases; J trimming: 2 bases; junction bases outside the gene matches: 3. The CDR3 has 15 residues. The germline V gene encodes CDR1 MNHNS and CDR2 SASEGT. The CDR3 reads CASSVTSGVTDTQYF. The CDR3 nucleotides read TGTGCCAGCAGTGTAACTAGCGGGGTCACAGATACGCAGTATTTT.

The chain combines TRBV5-1 with TRBJ1-1; unclear D gene. The V end lost 3 bases, the J end lost 2 bases, and 11 bases lay between the germline ends. The CDR3 totals 14 residues. CDR1 is SGHRS, CDR2 YFSETQ, per germline. The CDR3 reads CASSSKTVNTEAFF. The CDR3 nucleotides read TGCGCCAGCAGCTCAAAAACAGTTAACACTGAAGCTTTCTTT.

This CDR3 reads CASSPLKGGTDTQYF. CDR3 nucleotide sequence: TGTGCCAGCAGCCCTTTGAAGGGGGGGACAGATACGCAGTATTTT. The rearrangement links TRBV5-4 to TRBJ2-3; D is perhaps TRBD2 (7 bases). Germline V gene lookup returns CDR1 SGHNT and CDR2 YYREEE (reference sequence). V lost 4 bases to trimming and J lost 3 bases, with 15 bases between them. The CDR3 has 15 residues.

The chain is built from TRBV5-6 and TRBJ1-5; 9 bases are shared with TRBD1. The CDR3 runs to 13 residues. J gave up 6 bases and V 3 bases, and 1 base lay outside the gene matches. Germline loops: CDR1 SGHDT, CDR2 YYEEEE. The CDR3 region has the DNA TGTGCCAGCAGCTGGGACAGGGCTCAGCCCCAGCATTTT. Protein: CASSWDRAQPQHF.

The rearrangement joins TRBV30 to TRBJ2-5, with D perhaps matching TRBD2 (5 bases). The V and J ends lost 0 bases and 4 bases respectively, with 9 bases between them. CDR1 GTSNPN and CDR2 SVGIG come from the germline V gene (reference sequence). CDR3 size: 13 residues. The CDR3 loop reads CAWSVLVVETQYF. Here the CDR3 DNA reads TGTGCCTGGAGTGTACTAGTTGTAGAGACCCAGTACTTC.

The CDR3 sequence: CASSLVQGMDAFF. The CDR3, as DNA: TGTGCCAGCAGTTTAGTGCAGGGTATGGACGCTTTCTTT. The chain is built from TRBV28 and TRBJ1-1; D is perhaps TRBD1 (5 bases). With 2 bases removed from V and 11 bases from J, the gap between germline ends came to 15 bases. The germline CDR1 and CDR2 sequences are MDHEN and SYDVKM. The CDR3 covers 13 residues.

The chain is built from TRBV6-5 and TRBJ2-5; 9 bases map to TRBD2. Trimming removed 6 bases from V and 3 bases from J; junction bases left unmatched: 2. This CDR3 has 13 amino acids. Germline V gives CDR1 MNHEY, CDR2 SVGAGI. The CDR3 sequence: CASRASGKETQYF. The DNA of the CDR3 is TGTGCCAGCAGGGCTAGCGGGAAAGAGACCCAGTACTTC.

This chain connects TRBV13 to TRBJ2-5; TRBD2 agrees at 9 bases. Germline assignment: CDR1 PRHDT and CDR2 FYEKMQ (reference sequence). After removal of 2 bases from V and 4 bases from J, the junction contained 2 bases not matched to a gene. This CDR3 is 14 amino acids long. The CDR3 sequence is CASSLIAGVETQYF. DNA for the CDR3: TGTGCCAGCAGCTTAATAGCGGGGGTAGAGACCCAGTACTTC.

CDR3 nucleotide sequence: TGCGCCAGCAGCCGGGAAGTGGCCTCTGGTTCTACATCGGGTGAAAAACTGTTTTTT. This translates into CASSREVASGSTSGEKLFF. This chain links TRBV5-1 with TRBJ1-4, with D unclear. V lost 4 bases, J lost 7 bases, and 29 bases lay in between. The CDR3 runs to 19 residues. The germline V gene encodes CDR1 SGHRS and CDR2 YFSETQ.

This clone has a handful of counts. The chain combines TRBV18 with TRBJ2-3; no clear D. Trimming removed 4 bases from V and 6 bases from J, with 14 bases in between. Germline CDR1 is KGHSH and CDR2 is LQKENI. The CDR3 extends over 14 amino acids. The CDR3 sequence: CASSLSLSVDTQYF. The DNA for the CDR3 is TGTGCCAGCTCACTCAGTTTAAGTGTCGATACGCAGTATTTT.

The chain uses TRBV6-1 and TRBJ1-2, with D possibly TRBD1 on 6 matching bases. This CDR3 is built from 16 residues. V shed 1 base and J shed 4 bases, with 16 bases lying between them. Looked up from germline, CDR1 is MNHNS and CDR2 is SASEGT. The CDR3 reads CASSEGIGVDSYGYTF. The CDR3 bases are TGTGCCAGCAGTGAAGGAATTGGGGTGGACAGCTATGGCTACACCTTC.

The rearrangement links TRBV5-4 to TRBJ2-2; TRBD1 aligns across 10 bases. This CDR3 has 15 amino acids. Unmatched junction bases numbered 5, after V lost 4 bases and J lost 5 bases. Per germline, CDR1 SGHNT and CDR2 YYREEE (reference sequence). This chain's CDR3 is CASSAGGQGTGELFF. CDR3 nucleotide sequence: TGTGCCAGCAGCGCCGGGGGACAGGGGACCGGGGAGCTGTTTTTT.

The J gene is TRBJ2-7, the V gene TRBV5-1; D is perhaps TRBD2 (5 bases). V was pared by 3 bases and J by 5 bases, with 6 bases between. The CDR3 contains 11 residues. The germline gives CDR1 SGHRS, CDR2 YFSETQ. The CDR3 coding sequence is TGCGCCAGCAGCTGGGGAGACGAGCAGTACTTC. It is translated as CASSWGDEQYF.

This clone was seen once. This sequence joins TRBV20-1 and TRBJ1-5; 7 bases match TRBD1. The CDR3 is 11 residues long. V trimming: 4 bases; J trimming: 12 bases; junction bases outside the gene matches: 6. Germline V CDR1 and CDR2: DFQATT, SNEGSKA (reference sequence). CDR3 bases: TGCAGTGCTATGACAGGGCTCCACCAGCATTTT. This gives the protein CSAMTGLHQHF.

This clone turned up a few times. The rearrangement uses TRBV2 and TRBJ2-1; TRBD1 aligns across 10 bases. Per germline, CDR1 SNHLY and CDR2 FYNNEI. V dropped 6 bases and J dropped 2; count of bases not matched to a gene: 4. The CDR3 runs to 15 residues. The DNA of the CDR3 is TGTGCCAGCAGGGGGGGACAGGGGACCTACAATGAGCAGTTCTTC. This gives the protein CASRGGQGTYNEQFF.

The DNA of the CDR3 is TGTGCCTGGAGTGGGGACAGGCGGAACACTGAAGCTTTCTTT. Encoded protein: CAWSGDRRNTEAFF. V gene TRBV30 combines with J gene TRBJ1-1, with TRBD1 matching over 8 bases. The CDR3 extends over 14 amino acids. Germline V gene sequence: CDR1 GTSNPN, CDR2 SVGIG (reference sequence). With 1 base clipped from V and 1 base from J, the junction kept 2 bases outside the gene matches.

The chain is built from TRBV7-2 and TRBJ1-5; D ambiguous. The germline V and J ends were trimmed by 5 bases and 5 bases, with 10 bases remaining between them. Germline values: CDR1 SGHTA, CDR2 FQGNSA. This CDR3 has 13 amino acids. The CDR3 reads CASSPNVYQPQHF. The CDR3 bases are TGTGCCAGCAGCCCTAACGTTTATCAGCCCCAGCATTTT.

CDR3 nucleotide sequence: TGTGCCAGCAGCTTAGGGGGGGGCTATGAAAAACTGTTTTTT. Its protein product is CASSLGGGYEKLFF. V gene TRBV7-8 combines with J gene TRBJ1-4; the D gene is possibly TRBD1 (6 bases). CDR3 length: 14 amino acids. CDR1 and CDR2 from the germline V gene are SGHVS and FQNEAQ. Trimming cost V 1 base and J 6 bases, with 9 bases left between them.

This rearrangement joins TRBV2 to TRBJ2-7; possibly TRBD1 for D (5 bases). Germline values: CDR1 SNHLY, CDR2 FYNNEI. V was clipped by 5 bases and J by 1 base, with 9 bases between them. This CDR3 contains 13 residues. Here the CDR3 reads CASSKGYSYEQYF. In nucleotides, the CDR3 is TGTGCCAGCAGTAAGGGGTATTCCTACGAGCAGTACTTC.